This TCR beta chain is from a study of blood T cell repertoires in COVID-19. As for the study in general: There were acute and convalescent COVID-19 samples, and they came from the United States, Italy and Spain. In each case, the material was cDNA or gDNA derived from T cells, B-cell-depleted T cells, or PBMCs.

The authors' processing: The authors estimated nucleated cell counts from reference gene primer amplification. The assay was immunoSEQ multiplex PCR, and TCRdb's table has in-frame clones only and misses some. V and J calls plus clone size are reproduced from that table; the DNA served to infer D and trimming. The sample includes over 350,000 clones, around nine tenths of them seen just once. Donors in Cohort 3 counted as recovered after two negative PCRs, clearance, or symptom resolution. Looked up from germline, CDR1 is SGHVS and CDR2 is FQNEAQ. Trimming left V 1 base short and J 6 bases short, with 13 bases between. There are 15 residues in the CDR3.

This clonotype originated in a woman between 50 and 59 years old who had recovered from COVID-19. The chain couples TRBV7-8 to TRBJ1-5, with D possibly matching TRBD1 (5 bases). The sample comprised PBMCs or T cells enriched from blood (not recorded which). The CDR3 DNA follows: TGTGCCAGCAGCTTAGTGGGGGGGACGAGTCAGCCCCAGCATTTT. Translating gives CASSLVGGTSQPQHF.